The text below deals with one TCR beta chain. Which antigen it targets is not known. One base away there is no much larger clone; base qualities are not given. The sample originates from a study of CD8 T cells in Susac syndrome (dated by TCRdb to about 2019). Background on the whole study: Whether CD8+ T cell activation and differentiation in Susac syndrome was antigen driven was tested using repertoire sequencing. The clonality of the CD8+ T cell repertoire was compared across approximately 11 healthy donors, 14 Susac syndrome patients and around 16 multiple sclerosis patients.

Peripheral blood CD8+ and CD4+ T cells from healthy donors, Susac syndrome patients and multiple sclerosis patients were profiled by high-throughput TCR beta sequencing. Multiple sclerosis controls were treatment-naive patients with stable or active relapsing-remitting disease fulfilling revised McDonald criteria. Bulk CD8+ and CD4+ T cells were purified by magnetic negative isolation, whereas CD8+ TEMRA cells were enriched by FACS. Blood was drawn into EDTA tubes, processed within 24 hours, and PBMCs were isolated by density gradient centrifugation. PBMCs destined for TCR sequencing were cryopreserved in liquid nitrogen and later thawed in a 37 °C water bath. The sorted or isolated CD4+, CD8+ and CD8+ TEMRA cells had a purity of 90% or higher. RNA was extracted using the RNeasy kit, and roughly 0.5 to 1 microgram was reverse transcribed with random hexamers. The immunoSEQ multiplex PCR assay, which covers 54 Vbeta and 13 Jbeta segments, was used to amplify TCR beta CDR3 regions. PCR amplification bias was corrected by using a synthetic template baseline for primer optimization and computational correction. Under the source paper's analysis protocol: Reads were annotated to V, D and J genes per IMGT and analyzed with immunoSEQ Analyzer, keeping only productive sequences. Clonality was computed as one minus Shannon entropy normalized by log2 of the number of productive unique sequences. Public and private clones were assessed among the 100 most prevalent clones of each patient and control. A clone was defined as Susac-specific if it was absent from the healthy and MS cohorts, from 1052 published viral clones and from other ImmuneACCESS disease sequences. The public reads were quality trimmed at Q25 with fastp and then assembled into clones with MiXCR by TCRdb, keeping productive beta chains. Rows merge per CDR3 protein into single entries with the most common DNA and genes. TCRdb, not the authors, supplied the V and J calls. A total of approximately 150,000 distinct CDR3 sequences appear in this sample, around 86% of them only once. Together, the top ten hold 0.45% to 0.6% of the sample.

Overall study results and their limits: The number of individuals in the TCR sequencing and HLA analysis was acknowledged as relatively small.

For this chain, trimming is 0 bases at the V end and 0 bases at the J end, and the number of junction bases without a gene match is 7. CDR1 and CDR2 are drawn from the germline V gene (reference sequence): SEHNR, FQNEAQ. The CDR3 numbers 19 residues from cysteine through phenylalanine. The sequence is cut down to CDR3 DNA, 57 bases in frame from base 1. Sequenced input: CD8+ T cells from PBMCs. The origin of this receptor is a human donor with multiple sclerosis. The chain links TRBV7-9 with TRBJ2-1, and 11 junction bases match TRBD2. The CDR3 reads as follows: CASSLALVTSGSSYNEQFF. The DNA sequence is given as TGTGCCAGCAGCTTAGCCCTAGTCACTAGCGGGAGCTCCTACAATGAGCAGTTCTTC. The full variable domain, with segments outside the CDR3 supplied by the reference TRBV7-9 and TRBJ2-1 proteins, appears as DTGVSQNPRHKITKRGQNVTFRCDPISEHNRLYWYRQTLGQGPEFLTYFQNEAQLEKSRLLSDRFSAERPKGSFSTLEIQRTEQGDSAMYLCASSLALVTSGSSYNEQFFGPGTRLTVL.